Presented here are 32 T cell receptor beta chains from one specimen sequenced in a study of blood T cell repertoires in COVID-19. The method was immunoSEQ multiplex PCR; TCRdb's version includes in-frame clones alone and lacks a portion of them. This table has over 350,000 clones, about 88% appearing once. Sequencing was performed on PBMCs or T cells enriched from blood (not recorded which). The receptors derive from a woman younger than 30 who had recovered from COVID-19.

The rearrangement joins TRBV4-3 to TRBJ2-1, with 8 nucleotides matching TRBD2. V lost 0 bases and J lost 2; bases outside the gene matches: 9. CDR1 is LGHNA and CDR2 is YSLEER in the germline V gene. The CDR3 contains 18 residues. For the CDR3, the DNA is TGCGCCAGCAGCCAAGATTGGGGTAGCGGGGATGCCTACAATGAGCAGTTCTTC. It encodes CASSQDWGSGDAYNEQFF.

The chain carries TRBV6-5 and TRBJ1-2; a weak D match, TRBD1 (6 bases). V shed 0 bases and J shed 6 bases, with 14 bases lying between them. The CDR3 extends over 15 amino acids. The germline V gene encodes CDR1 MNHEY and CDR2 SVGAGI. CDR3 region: CASSYSTGTMNGYTF. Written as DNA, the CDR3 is TGTGCCAGCAGTTACTCGACAGGAACTATGAATGGCTACACCTTC.

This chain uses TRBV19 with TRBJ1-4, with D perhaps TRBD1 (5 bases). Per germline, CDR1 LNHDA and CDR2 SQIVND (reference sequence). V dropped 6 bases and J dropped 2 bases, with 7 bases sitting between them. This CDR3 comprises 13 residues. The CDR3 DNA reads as TGTGCCAGTAGAGGGGTCACTAATGAAAAACTGTTTTTT. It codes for CASRGVTNEKLFF.

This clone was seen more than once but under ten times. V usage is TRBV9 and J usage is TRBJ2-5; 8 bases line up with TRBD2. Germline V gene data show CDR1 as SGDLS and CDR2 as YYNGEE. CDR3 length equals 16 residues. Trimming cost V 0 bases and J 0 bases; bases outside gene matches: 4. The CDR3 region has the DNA TGTGCCAGCAGCGTAGCTCTTAGCGGGGACCAAGAGACCCAGTACTTC. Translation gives CASSVALSGDQETQYF.

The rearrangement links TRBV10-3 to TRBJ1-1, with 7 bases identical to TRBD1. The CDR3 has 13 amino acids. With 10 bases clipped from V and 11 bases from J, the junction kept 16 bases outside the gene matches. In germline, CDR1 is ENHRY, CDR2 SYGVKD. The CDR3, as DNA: TGTGCCACCAAGAAGACAGGGTTGCCCGACGCTTTCTTT. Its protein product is CATKKTGLPDAFF.

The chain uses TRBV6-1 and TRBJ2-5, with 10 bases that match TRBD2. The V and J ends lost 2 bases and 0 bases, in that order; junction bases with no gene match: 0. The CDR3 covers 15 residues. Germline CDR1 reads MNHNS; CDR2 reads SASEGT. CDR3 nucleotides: TGTGCCAGCAGTGAACTAGCGGGGGACCAAGAGACCCAGTACTTC. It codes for CASSELAGDQETQYF.

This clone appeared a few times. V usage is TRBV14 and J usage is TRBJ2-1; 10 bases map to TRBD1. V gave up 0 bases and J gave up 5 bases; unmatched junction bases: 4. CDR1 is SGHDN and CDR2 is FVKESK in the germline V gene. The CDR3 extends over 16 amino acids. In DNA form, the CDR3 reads TGTGCCAGCAGCCAAGATCGGGACAGGGGAAACAATGAGCAGTTCTTC. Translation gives CASSQDRDRGNNEQFF.

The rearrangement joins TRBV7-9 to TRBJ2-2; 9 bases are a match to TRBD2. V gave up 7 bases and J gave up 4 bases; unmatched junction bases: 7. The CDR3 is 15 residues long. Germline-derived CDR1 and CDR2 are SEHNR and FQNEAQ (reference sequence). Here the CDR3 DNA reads TGTGCCAGCAACAGTCGGCGGGGGGGCACCGGGGAGCTGTTTTTT. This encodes CASNSRRGGTGELFF. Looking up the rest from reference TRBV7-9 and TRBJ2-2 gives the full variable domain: DTGVSQNPRHKITKRGQNVTFRCDPISEHNRLYWYRQTLGQGPEFLTYFQNEAQLEKSRLLSDRFSAERPKGSFSTLEIQRTEQGDSAMYLCASNSRRGGTGELFFGEGSRLTVL.

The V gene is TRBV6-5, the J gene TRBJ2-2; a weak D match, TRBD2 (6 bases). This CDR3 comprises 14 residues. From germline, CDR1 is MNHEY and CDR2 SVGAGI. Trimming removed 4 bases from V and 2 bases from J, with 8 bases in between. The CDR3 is CASSSGTNTGELFF. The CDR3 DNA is TGTGCCAGCAGTTCAGGGACTAACACCGGGGAGCTGTTTTTT.

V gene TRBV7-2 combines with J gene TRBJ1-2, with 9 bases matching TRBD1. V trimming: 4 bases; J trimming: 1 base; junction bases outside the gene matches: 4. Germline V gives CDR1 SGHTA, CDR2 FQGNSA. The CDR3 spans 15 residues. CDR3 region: CASSYDRGINYGYTF. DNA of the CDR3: TGTGCCAGCAGCTACGACAGGGGGATTAACTATGGCTACACCTTC.

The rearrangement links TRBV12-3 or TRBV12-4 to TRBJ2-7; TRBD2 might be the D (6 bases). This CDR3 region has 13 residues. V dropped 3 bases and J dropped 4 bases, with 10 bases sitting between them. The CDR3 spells CASSFASAYEQYF. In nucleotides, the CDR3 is TGTGCCAGCAGTTTCGCTAGCGCGTACGAGCAGTACTTC.

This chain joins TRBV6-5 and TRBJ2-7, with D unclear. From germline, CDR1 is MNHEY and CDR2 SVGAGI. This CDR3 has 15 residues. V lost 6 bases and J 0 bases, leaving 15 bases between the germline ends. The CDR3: CASSHTRRSSYEQYF. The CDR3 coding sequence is TGTGCCAGCAGCCACACCAGAAGGAGCTCCTACGAGCAGTACTTC.

CDR3 in amino acids: CASSVRNKLANYGYTF. CDR3 coding DNA: TGTGCCAGTAGTGTCCGGAACAAACTAGCTAACTATGGCTACACCTTC. The chain couples TRBV19 to TRBJ1-2; D is unclear. The CDR3 runs 16 residues. Trimming removed 5 bases from V and 0 bases from J, with 16 bases in between. Germline lookup yields CDR1 LNHDA and CDR2 SQIVND (reference sequence).

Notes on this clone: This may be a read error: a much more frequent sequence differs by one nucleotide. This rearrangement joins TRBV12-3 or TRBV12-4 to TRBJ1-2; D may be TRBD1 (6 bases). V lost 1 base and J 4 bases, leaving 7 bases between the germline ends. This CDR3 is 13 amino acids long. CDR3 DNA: TGTGCCAGCAGTTTAGGCAGGGGCTATGGCTACACCTTC. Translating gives CASSLGRGYGYTF.

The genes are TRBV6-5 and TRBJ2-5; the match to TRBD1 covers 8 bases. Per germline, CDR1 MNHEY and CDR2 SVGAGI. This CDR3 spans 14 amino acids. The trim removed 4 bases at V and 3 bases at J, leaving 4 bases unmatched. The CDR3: CASSLDRVEETQYF. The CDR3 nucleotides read TGTGCCAGCAGTTTGGACAGGGTTGAAGAGACCCAGTACTTC.

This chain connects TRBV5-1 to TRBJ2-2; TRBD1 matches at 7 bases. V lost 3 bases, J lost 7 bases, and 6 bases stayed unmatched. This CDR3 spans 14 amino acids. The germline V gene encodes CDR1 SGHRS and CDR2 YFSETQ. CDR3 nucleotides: TGCGCCAGCAGCTCCTCAGGGGGAATCGGGGAGCTGTTTTTT. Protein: CASSSSGGIGELFF.

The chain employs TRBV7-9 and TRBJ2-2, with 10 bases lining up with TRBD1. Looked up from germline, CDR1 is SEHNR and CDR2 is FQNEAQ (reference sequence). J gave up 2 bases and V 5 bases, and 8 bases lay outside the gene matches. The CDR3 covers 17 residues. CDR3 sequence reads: CASSERQGAPNTGELFF. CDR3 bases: TGTGCCAGCAGCGAAAGACAGGGGGCGCCTAACACCGGGGAGCTGTTTTTT.

The CDR3 reads CASAPGQGVIGNTIYF. CDR3 in DNA: TGTGCTAGTGCCCCGGGACAGGGGGTGATTGGAAACACCATATATTTT. The rearrangement uses TRBV12-5 and TRBJ1-3; 11 nucleotides align to TRBD1. The CDR3 covers 16 residues. V gave up 7 bases and J gave up 3 bases; unmatched junction bases: 8. From germline, CDR1 is LGHNT and CDR2 FRNRAP.

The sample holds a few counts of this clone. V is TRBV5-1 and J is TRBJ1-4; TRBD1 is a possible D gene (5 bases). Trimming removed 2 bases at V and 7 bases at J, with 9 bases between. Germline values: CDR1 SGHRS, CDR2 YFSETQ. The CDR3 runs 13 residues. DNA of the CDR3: TGCGCCAGCAGCTTATCGGGGGTTGAAAAACTGTTTTTT. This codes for CASSLSGVEKLFF.

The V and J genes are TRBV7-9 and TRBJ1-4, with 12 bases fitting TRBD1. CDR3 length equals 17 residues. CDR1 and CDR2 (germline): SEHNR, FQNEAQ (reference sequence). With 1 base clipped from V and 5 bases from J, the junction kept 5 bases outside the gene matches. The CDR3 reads CASSLEGQGALNEKLFF. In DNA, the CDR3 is TGTGCCAGCAGCTTAGAGGGACAGGGGGCTCTCAATGAAAAACTGTTTTTT.

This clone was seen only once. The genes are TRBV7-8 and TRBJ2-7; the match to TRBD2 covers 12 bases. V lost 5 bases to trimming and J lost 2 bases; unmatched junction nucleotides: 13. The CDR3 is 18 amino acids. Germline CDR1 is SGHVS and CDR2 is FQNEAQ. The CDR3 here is CASSLPLRASGGAYEQYF. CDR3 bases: TGTGCCAGCAGCCTACCTTTGAGGGCTAGCGGGGGGGCCTACGAGCAGTACTTC.

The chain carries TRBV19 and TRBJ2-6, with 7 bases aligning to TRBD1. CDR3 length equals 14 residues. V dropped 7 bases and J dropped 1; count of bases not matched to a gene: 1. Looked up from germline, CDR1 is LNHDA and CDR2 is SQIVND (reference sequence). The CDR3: CASNRGSGANVLTF. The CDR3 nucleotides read TGTGCCAGTAACAGGGGTTCTGGGGCCAACGTCCTGACTTTC.

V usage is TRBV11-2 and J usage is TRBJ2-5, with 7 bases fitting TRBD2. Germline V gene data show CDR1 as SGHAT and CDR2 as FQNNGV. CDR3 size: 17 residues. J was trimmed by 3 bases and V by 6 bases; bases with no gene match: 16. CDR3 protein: CASRAPLVVAGKETQYF. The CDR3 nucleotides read TGTGCCAGCAGAGCCCCCCTCGTGGTAGCGGGCAAAGAGACCCAGTACTTC.

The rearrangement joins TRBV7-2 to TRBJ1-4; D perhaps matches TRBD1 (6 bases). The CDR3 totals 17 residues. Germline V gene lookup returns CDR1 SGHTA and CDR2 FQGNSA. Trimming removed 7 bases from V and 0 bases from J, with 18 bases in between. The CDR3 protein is CASKVKQGLATNEKLFF. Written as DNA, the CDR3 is TGTGCCAGCAAAGTCAAGCAGGGGCTAGCAACTAATGAAAAACTGTTTTTT.

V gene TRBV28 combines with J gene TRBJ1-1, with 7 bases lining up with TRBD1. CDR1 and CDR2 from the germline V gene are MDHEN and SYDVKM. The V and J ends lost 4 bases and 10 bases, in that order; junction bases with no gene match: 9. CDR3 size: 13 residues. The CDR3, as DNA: TGTGCCAGCAGTTCCAGACAGGGTTCGGGAGCTTTCTTT. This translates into CASSSRQGSGAFF.

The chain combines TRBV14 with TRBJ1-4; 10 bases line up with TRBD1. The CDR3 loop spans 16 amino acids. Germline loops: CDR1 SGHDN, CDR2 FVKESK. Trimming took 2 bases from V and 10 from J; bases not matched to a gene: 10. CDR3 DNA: TGTGCCAGCAGCCAAAAAGACAGGGGGCTTAGAGGAAAACTGTTTTTT. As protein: CASSQKDRGLRGKLFF.

The CDR3 here is CASNDREVLGYTF. The CDR3 coding sequence is TGTGCCAGTAATGACAGGGAGGTGCTCGGCTACACCTTC. The V gene is TRBV19, the J gene TRBJ1-2, with 7 bases that match TRBD1. The CDR3 length is 13 residues. J was trimmed by 8 bases and V by 7 bases; bases with no gene match: 10. Per the germline V gene, CDR1 is LNHDA and CDR2 is SQIVND (reference sequence).

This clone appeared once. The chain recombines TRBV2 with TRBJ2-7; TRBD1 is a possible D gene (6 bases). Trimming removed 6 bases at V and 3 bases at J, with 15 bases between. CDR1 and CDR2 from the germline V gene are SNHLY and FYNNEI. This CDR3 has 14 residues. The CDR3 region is CASRGSGHNYEQYF. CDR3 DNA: TGTGCCAGCAGAGGATCGGGACACAACTACGAGCAGTACTTC.

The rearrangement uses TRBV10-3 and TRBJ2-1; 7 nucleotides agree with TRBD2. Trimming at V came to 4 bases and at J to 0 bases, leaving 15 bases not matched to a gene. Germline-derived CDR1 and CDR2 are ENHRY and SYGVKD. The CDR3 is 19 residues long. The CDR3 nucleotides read TGTGCCATCAGTGGCGGACTAGGAGGGTCGCAGAGCTCCTACAATGAGCAGTTCTTC. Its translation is CAISGGLGGSQSSYNEQFF.

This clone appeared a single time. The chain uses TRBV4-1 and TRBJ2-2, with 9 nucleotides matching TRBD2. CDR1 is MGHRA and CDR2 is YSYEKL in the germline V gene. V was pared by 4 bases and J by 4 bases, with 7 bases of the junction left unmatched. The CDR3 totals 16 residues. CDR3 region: CASSPHGRGGTGELFF. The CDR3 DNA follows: TGCGCCAGCAGCCCCCACGGGCGGGGGGGCACCGGGGAGCTGTTTTTT.

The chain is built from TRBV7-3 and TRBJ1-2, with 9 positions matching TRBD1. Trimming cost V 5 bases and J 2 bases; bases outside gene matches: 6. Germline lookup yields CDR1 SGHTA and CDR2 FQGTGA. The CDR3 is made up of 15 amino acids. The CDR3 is CASSPDRGGNYGYTF. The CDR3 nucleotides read TGTGCCAGCAGCCCAGACAGGGGGGGAAACTATGGCTACACCTTC.

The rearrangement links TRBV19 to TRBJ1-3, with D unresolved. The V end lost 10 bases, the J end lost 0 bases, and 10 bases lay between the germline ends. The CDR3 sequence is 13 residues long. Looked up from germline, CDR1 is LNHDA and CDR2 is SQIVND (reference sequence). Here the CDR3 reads CATWERSGNTIYF. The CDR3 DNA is TGTGCCACATGGGAGCGCTCTGGAAACACCATATATTTT.